This TCR beta chain was captured in a study of cytomegalovirus exposure and HLA in healthy donors. Study results and limitations: As a later analysis showed, a missense DCLRE1C variant was linked to trimming of TCR beta V- and J-genes. Being indistinguishable, some V segments were excluded, TRBV6-2 and TRBV6-3 among them. The records held CMV serostatus as the only immune exposure information.

Points on this clone: Its cognate antigen is unknown.

13 Jbeta primers and 60 Vbeta primers were used for the PCR. The assay was immunoSEQ multiplex PCR, and TCRdb's table has in-frame clones only and misses some. The table gives 150,000 to 200,000 clones; the top ten clones make up 0.65% to 0.9% of it. The CDR3 length is 14 residues. Germline CDR1 and CDR2: SQVTM and ANQGSEA. The V end lost 2 bases, the J end lost 0 bases, and 10 bases lay between the germline ends. This TCR came from a woman aged 18-29 years in good health and CMV-seropositive. The sequenced material came from PBMCs. The genes are TRBV29-1 and TRBJ1-1; the D gene is possibly TRBD1 (5 bases). The CDR3 DNA sequence: TGCAGCGTTGAACCCCGGGGGGTGAACACTGAAGCTTTCTTT. It yields the protein CSVEPRGVNTEAFF.